These 18 T cell receptor beta chains were all obtained from the same sample, sequenced in a study of Ad26.COV2.S vaccination and SARS-CoV-2 variants. The repertoire was sequenced with immunoSEQ multiplex PCR; TCRdb's copy has only in-frame clones and lacks some. The sample has about 350,000 clones, 75% to 90% seen once. Documented treatment: approximately 18 received Ad26.COV2.S at low or high dose, single or two shots; roughly 5 received placebo; per-sample allocation not given. All samples were drawn on day 63, counting from the first vaccine or placebo injection. Source: peripheral blood, taken in a trial of Ad26.COV2.S vaccine versus placebo. These receptors were collected from a person aged 18-65 years who received the Ad26.COV2.S COVID-19 vaccine or a placebo.

The chain recombines TRBV14 with TRBJ2-2, with D possibly being TRBD2 (6 bases). The CDR3 sequence is 14 residues long. Trimming shortened V by 4 bases and J by 5 bases, and 11 bases separated the two germline ends. CDR1 is SGHDN and CDR2 is FVKESK in the germline V gene. The CDR3 sequence: CASSLSGGTGELFF. The DNA for the CDR3 is TGTGCCAGCAGCCTCTCTGGGGGGACCGGGGAGCTGTTTTTT.

This clone has just one count. The V and J genes are TRBV25-1 and TRBJ2-3; the D gene could be TRBD1 or TRBD2 (5 bases each). Looked up from germline, CDR1 is MGHDK and CDR2 is SYGVNS. The V gene lost 2 bases and the J gene lost 6 bases, with 12 bases spanning the gap. CDR3 length: 14 residues. CDR3 coding DNA: TGTGCCAGCAGTGAAGGGGGAGACCTGGATACGCAGTATTTT. Residues: CASSEGGDLDTQYF.

In this sample, this clone turned up once. The chain couples TRBV5-1 to TRBJ2-2, with D tentatively TRBD1 (6 bases). This CDR3 region has 16 residues. V lost 2 bases, J lost 5 bases, and 16 bases lay in between. Germline CDR1 reads SGHRS; CDR2 reads YFSETQ. CDR3 amino acids: CASSFNVQGVTGELFF. The CDR3 DNA reads TGCGCCAGCAGCTTCAATGTACAGGGTGTAACCGGGGAGCTGTTTTTT.

This clone was seen once. This rearrangement joins TRBV7-9 to TRBJ2-1, with TRBD2 matching 10 bases. Germline V gives CDR1 SEHNR, CDR2 FQNEAQ (reference sequence). The CDR3 extends over 17 amino acids. J lost 5 bases, V lost 5 bases, and 12 bases had no gene match. The CDR3 is CASSPHRSSGRDNEQFF. CDR3 coding DNA: TGTGCCAGCAGCCCCCACCGGTCTAGCGGGAGAGACAATGAGCAGTTCTTC. The variable domain in full, completed from reference TRBV7-9 and TRBJ2-1, reads DTGVSQNPRHKITKRGQNVTFRCDPISEHNRLYWYRQTLGQGPEFLTYFQNEAQLEKSRLLSDRFSAERPKGSFSTLEIQRTEQGDSAMYLCASSPHRSSGRDNEQFFGPGTRLTVL.

This clone was seen a handful of times. V gene TRBV2 combines with J gene TRBJ2-5, with D perhaps TRBD1 or TRBD2 (5 bases each). The germline V gene has CDR1 SNHLY and CDR2 FYNNEI. The ends were cut back, 4 bases at V and 5 bases at J, with 14 bases in the middle. This CDR3 has 14 residues. The CDR3 reads CASSVAGARETQYF. CDR3 sequence (DNA): TGTGCCAGCAGTGTAGCCGGGGCCCGTGAGACCCAGTACTTC. Full variable domain (outside the CDR3, taken from reference TRBV2 and TRBJ2-5): EPEVTQTPSHQVTQMGQEVILRCVPISNHLYFYWYRQILGQKVEFLVSFYNNEISEKSEIFDDQFSVERPDGSNFTLKIRSTKLEDSAMYFCASSVAGARETQYFGPGTRLLVL.

The gene calls are TRBV5-1 and TRBJ2-5, with 10 bases fitting TRBD2. Germline trimming cut 3 bases from V and 2 bases from J; bases unmatched to any gene: 7. The germline CDR1 and CDR2 sequences are SGHRS and YFSETQ. This CDR3 has 16 residues. The CDR3 region has the DNA TGCGCCAGCAGCTCGTCTAGCGGGGGTGTTCAAGAGACCCAGTACTTC. This codes for CASSSSSGGVQETQYF.

The genes are TRBV7-9 and TRBJ2-4; TRBD2 matches at 9 bases. V gave up 0 bases and J gave up 6 bases; unmatched junction bases: 12. Germline values: CDR1 SEHNR, CDR2 FQNEAQ (reference sequence). The CDR3 is 18 amino acids. This CDR3 is CASSLAGTSLGRLNIQYF. DNA for the CDR3: TGTGCCAGCAGCTTAGCCGGGACTAGCCTCGGGAGATTAAACATTCAGTACTTC.

This rearrangement joins TRBV10-1 to TRBJ2-5, with D maybe TRBD1 (6 bases). CDR1 is WNHNN and CDR2 is SYGVQD in the germline V gene (reference sequence). V was shortened by 5 bases and J by 2 bases, with 9 bases between the two germline ends. This CDR3 region has 13 residues. The CDR3 spells CASSRTDQETQYF. The CDR3 DNA reads TGCGCCAGCAGTCGGACAGATCAAGAGACCCAGTACTTC.

The rearrangement uses TRBV4-3 and TRBJ2-2; tentative D call: TRBD2 (5 bases). The CDR3 is 17 amino acids. The germline gives CDR1 LGHNA, CDR2 YSLEER. Between the trimmed V and J ends, which lost 2 bases and 4 bases, there was a span of 17 bases. The CDR3 loop is CASSQSPGSSATGELFF. DNA of the CDR3: TGCGCCAGCAGCCAAAGCCCAGGTAGTAGCGCCACCGGGGAGCTGTTTTTT.

V usage is TRBV28 and J usage is TRBJ1-1; D is undetermined. Germline CDR1 is MDHEN and CDR2 is SYDVKM. The V end was cut by 3 bases, the J end by 10 bases, with 12 bases between. The CDR3 is 12 residues long. CDR3 DNA: TGTGCCAGCAGTTTCTCCCCGGGTCGAGCTTTCTTT. It translates to CASSFSPGRAFF.

The rearrangement joins TRBV2 to TRBJ2-7; D is undetermined. This CDR3 region has 15 residues. V lost 1 base, J lost 0 bases, and 10 bases lay in between. Germline V gene data show CDR1 as SNHLY and CDR2 as FYNNEI. CDR3 coding DNA: TGTGCCAGCAGTGAAGGCCTGACCCGCTCCTACGAGCAGTACTTC. Its translation: CASSEGLTRSYEQYF.

The chain employs TRBV28 and TRBJ2-1, with a tentative D call TRBD2 (5 bases). Trimming stripped 5 bases from V and 9 bases from J, with 8 bases between. From germline, CDR1 is MDHEN and CDR2 SYDVKM. The CDR3 extends over 11 amino acids. The CDR3 nucleotides read TGTGCCAGCAGTAGGACTGGTGAGCAGTTCTTC. Translation: CASSRTGEQFF.

This rearrangement joins TRBV5-4 to TRBJ1-1; D might be TRBD1 (5 bases). Germline V gene sequence: CDR1 SGHNT, CDR2 YYREEE (reference sequence). CDR3 length equals 14 residues. V was cut by 3 bases and J by 4 bases, with 13 bases left in between. The CDR3 nucleotides read TGTGCCAGCAGCTCTCTGGGGGTAAGCACTGAAGCTTTCTTT. It yields the protein CASSSLGVSTEAFF.

Concerning this clone: One end of the junction is discordant with germline, which a read error may explain. The CDR3 DNA reads TGTGCTAGCAGCTTAGCAGGAGCGGACAATGAGCAGTTCTTC. Translated: CASSLAGADNEQFF. The J gene is TRBJ2-1, the V gene TRBV7-7; D perhaps matches TRBD2 (5 bases). The CDR3 length is 14 residues. Germline V CDR1 and CDR2: SSHAT, FNYEAQ (reference sequence).

The chain is built from TRBV15 and TRBJ2-1; the match to TRBD1 covers 9 bases. Germline V CDR1 and CDR2: LNHNV, YYDKDF (reference sequence). V lost 5 bases, J lost 5 bases, and 10 bases stayed unmatched. The CDR3 consists of 16 residues. This CDR3 is CATSRTGQGLHNEQFF. CDR3 DNA: TGTGCCACCAGCCGTACGGGACAGGGTCTCCACAATGAGCAGTTCTTC. Combining the CDR3 with reference TRBV15 and TRBJ2-1 gives the whole variable domain DAMVIQNPRYQVTQFGKPVTLSCSQTLNHNVMYWYQQKSSQAPKLLFHYYDKDFNNEADTPDNFQSRRPNTSFCFLDIRSPGLGDTAMYLCATSRTGQGLHNEQFFGPGTRLTVL.

On this clone: Other DNA sequences within the sample encode an identical CDR3. V usage is TRBV2 and J usage is TRBJ1-3; 8 bases match TRBD1. The germline V gene has CDR1 SNHLY and CDR2 FYNNEI. Trimming removed 3 bases from V and 4 bases from J; junction bases left unmatched: 2. This CDR3 contains 14 residues. The CDR3 protein is CASSDNRGGNTIYF. CDR3 DNA: TGTGCCAGCAGTGACAACAGGGGGGGAAACACCATATATTTT.

Comment on this clone: Other nucleotide sequences in the sample specify the same CDR3. The chain links TRBV25-1 to TRBJ1-4, with D unclear. The CDR3 has 14 residues. From germline, CDR1 is MGHDK and CDR2 SYGVNS. Trimming left V 6 bases short and J 0 bases short, with 8 bases between. CDR3 residues: CASSPVATNEKLFF. CDR3 DNA sequence: TGTGCCAGCAGCCCAGTTGCAACTAATGAAAAACTGTTTTTT.

This clone was observed a single time. The chain uses TRBV27 and TRBJ2-1; 12 bases match TRBD2. The ends lost 5 bases at V and 6 bases at J; junction bases unmatched: 5. Per germline, CDR1 MNHEY and CDR2 SMNVEV (reference sequence). CDR3 size: 15 residues. The CDR3 sequence is CASSTLAGGPNEQFF. The CDR3 DNA reads as TGTGCCAGCAGTACCCTAGCGGGAGGGCCCAATGAGCAGTTCTTC.